This T cell receptor beta chain was recovered during a study of prognosis after radiotherapy for stage I lung cancer. The CDR3 is 14 amino acids. Trimming took 5 bases from V and 6 from J, leaving 14 bases between them. CDR1 is MNHEY and CDR2 is SVGEGT in the germline V gene. It was by two-round multiplex PCR that TCR beta CDR3 was amplified from genomic DNA. Amplification during the initial PCR round employed primers specific to each TRBV and TRBJ gene. One entry per CDR3 protein, called by TCRdb with MiXCR from the multiplex PCR reads. In the table there are around 30,000 distinct CDR3 sequences, 25% to 35% of which are singletons.

This TCR was sampled from a donor over 45 with non-small cell lung cancer. The gene calls are TRBV6-2 or TRBV6-3 and TRBJ2-1; TRBD1 is a possible D gene (5 bases). Specimen: PBMCs, collected before or after stereotactic body radiation therapy (not recorded which). CDR3 nucleotide sequence: TGTGCCAGCAGTAGACAGCCGGTACTCAATGAGCAGTTCTTC. Translating it yields CASSRQPVLNEQFF.